This TCR beta chain comes out of a study of cytomegalovirus exposure and HLA in healthy donors. Study results and limitations: Owing to their indistinguishability, certain V segments, notably TRBV6-2 and TRBV6-3, were excluded. CMV antigen specificity was confirmed in vitro for a few CMV-associated chains. In a later analysis, several top co-occurrence clusters appeared linked to parvovirus B19, influenza, CMV and Epstein-Barr virus.

Germline values: CDR1 SEHNR, CDR2 FQNEAQ (reference sequence). Trimming removed 6 bases from V and 3 bases from J, with 8 bases in between. This CDR3 comprises 12 residues. In regard to this clone: Its antigen is as yet unknown.

The PCR ran on 60 Vbeta and 13 Jbeta primers. The method was immunoSEQ multiplex PCR; TCRdb's version includes in-frame clones alone and lacks a portion of them. The table shows under 200,000 clones, with roughly 77% occurring only once. Sequencing was performed on PBMCs. The chain joins TRBV7-9 to TRBJ1-1; D unclear. The sequence came from a woman aged 50 to 60 in good health and CMV-seropositive. The CDR3 DNA reads TGTGCCAGCAGTCCAGGCCACACTGAAGCTTTCTTT. Translation: CASSPGHTEAFF.